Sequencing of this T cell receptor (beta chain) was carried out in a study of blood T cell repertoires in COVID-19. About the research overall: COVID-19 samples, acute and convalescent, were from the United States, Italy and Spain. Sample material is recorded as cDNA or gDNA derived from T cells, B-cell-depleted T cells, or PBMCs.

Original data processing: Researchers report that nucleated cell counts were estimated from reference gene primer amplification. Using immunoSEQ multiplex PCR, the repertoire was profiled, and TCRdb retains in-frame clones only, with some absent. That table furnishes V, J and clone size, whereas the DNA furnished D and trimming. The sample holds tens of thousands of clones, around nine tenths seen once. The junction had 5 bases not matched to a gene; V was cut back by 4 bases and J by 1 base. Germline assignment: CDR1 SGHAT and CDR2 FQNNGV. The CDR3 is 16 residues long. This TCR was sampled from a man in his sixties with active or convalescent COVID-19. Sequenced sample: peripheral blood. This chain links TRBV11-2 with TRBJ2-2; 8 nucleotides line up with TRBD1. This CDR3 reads CASSWTGNRNTGELFF. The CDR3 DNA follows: TGTGCCAGCAGCTGGACAGGGAACCGGAACACCGGGGAGCTGTTTTTT.